Following are 27 T cell receptor beta chains from one sample sequenced in a study of blood T cell repertoires in COVID-19. Some clones are missing from TCRdb's copy, which holds only in-frame ones; the method was immunoSEQ multiplex PCR. The sample includes around 130,000 clones, roughly 88% of them seen just once. Input material: peripheral blood. The receptor source for this set is a man between 65 and 85 years old with active COVID-19.

This sequence joins TRBV10-3 and TRBJ1-3; D possibly corresponds to TRBD1 (5 bases). CDR1 is ENHRY, CDR2 SYGVKD, per germline. With 0 bases removed from V and 7 bases from J, the gap between germline ends came to 10 bases. This CDR3 contains 14 residues. The CDR3: CAISESGGVNTIYF. The CDR3 nucleotides are TGTGCCATCAGTGAGTCGGGAGGGGTGAACACCATATATTTT.

V gene TRBV30 combines with J gene TRBJ2-1; TRBD2 agrees at 11 bases. Germline V gives CDR1 GTSNPN, CDR2 SVGIG (reference sequence). CDR3 length equals 15 residues. Unmatched junction bases numbered 3, after V lost 2 bases and J lost 3 bases. CDR3 sequence: CAWSPGTSGYNEQFF. The CDR3 DNA reads TGTGCCTGGAGTCCCGGGACTAGCGGCTACAATGAGCAGTTCTTC. Drawing the rest from reference TRBV30 and TRBJ2-1, the complete variable domain is SQTIHQWPATLVQPVGSPLSLECTVEGTSNPNLYWYRQAAGRGLQLLFYSVGIGQISSEVPQNLSASRPQDRQFILSSKKLLLSDSGFYLCAWSPGTSGYNEQFFGPGTRLTVL.

The rearrangement links TRBV30 to TRBJ1-3; D gene ambiguous. The CDR3 totals 17 residues. Germline values: CDR1 GTSNPN, CDR2 SVGIG (reference sequence). V gave up 3 bases and J gave up 6 bases, with 24 bases separating them. The CDR3 here is CAWRGRKGRQIENTIYF. DNA for the CDR3: TGTGCCTGGAGGGGGAGAAAGGGAAGGCAGATCGAAAACACCATATATTTT.

The chain combines TRBV6-5 with TRBJ2-1; D is perhaps TRBD1 (5 bases). Germline values: CDR1 MNHEY, CDR2 SVGAGI. The CDR3 extends over 15 amino acids. V was shortened by 2 bases and J by 9 bases, with 17 bases between the two germline ends. CDR3 in DNA: TGTGCCAGCAGTTACACAAGGGGCGTAGGCAGTGAGCAGTTCTTC. Residues: CASSYTRGVGSEQFF.

V gene TRBV6-5 combines with J gene TRBJ2-2; D might be TRBD2 (6 bases). This CDR3 spans 16 amino acids. Germline assignment: CDR1 MNHEY and CDR2 SVGAGI. Trimming took off 1 base at V and 7 bases at J, with 16 bases between the two ends. In nucleotides, the CDR3 is TGTGCCAGCAGTTACTTCTGGGGGAGGAAGGACGGGGAGCTGTTTTTT. Its translation: CASSYFWGRKDGELFF.

The chain carries TRBV10-3 and TRBJ2-3, with 7 bases lining up with TRBD1. The V and J ends lost 6 bases and 5 bases, in that order; junction bases with no gene match: 14. Germline V CDR1 and CDR2: ENHRY, SYGVKD. This CDR3 is built from 16 residues. The CDR3 here is CAIRDPRGGSGDTQYF. CDR3 sequence (DNA): TGTGCCATCAGAGACCCAAGAGGGGGCTCCGGAGATACGCAGTATTTT.

The chain recombines TRBV7-8 with TRBJ2-3, with D possibly TRBD2 on 6 matching bases. There are 16 residues in the CDR3. Germline CDR1 and CDR2: SGHVS and FQNEAQ. The V gene lost 4 bases and the J gene lost 2 bases, with 16 bases spanning the gap. CDR3 residues: CASSSTGREVTDTQYF. The CDR3 DNA reads TGTGCCAGCAGCTCAACCGGGCGGGAAGTCACAGATACGCAGTATTTT.

This chain joins TRBV6-5 and TRBJ1-6, with D unresolved. The CDR3 spans 14 residues. The germline gives CDR1 MNHEY, CDR2 SVGAGI. With 2 bases removed from V and 7 bases from J, the gap between germline ends came to 9 bases. This CDR3 is CASSYDGVNSPLHF. The CDR3 DNA reads TGTGCCAGCAGTTACGACGGAGTAAATTCACCCCTCCACTTT.

The chain joins TRBV5-4 to TRBJ1-4; a possible D gene is TRBD1 (5 bases). The CDR3 consists of 14 residues. CDR1 is SGHNT, CDR2 YYREEE, per germline (reference sequence). The V gene lost 1 base and the J gene lost 8 bases, with 12 bases spanning the gap. DNA of the CDR3: TGTGCCAGCAGCTTGACCAAGGGGTGGGAAAAACTGTTTTTT. Its translation: CASSLTKGWEKLFF. Supplemented by reference TRBV5-4 and TRBJ1-4, the full variable domain reads ETGVTQSPTHLIKTRGQQVTLRCSSQSGHNTVSWYQQALGQGPQFIFQYYREEENGRGNFPPRFSGLQFPNYSSELNVNALELDDSALYLCASSLTKGWEKLFFGSGTQLSVL.

This clone was picked up one time. Here the CDR3 reads CASSPRTGGNSGANVLTF. CDR3 nucleotide sequence: TGTGCCAGCAGCCCACGGACAGGGGGCAACTCTGGGGCCAACGTCCTGACTTTC. The V and J genes are TRBV7-3 and TRBJ2-6; 11 nucleotides agree with TRBD1. Germline values: CDR1 SGHTA, CDR2 FQGTGA. There are 18 residues in the CDR3. With V trimmed by 5 bases and J by 0 bases, 6 bases remained unmatched.

This chain joins TRBV27 and TRBJ2-7, with D hard to call. Germline CDR1 is MNHEY and CDR2 is SMNVEV (reference sequence). V shed 5 bases and J shed 0 bases, with 5 bases lying between them. CDR3 length: 12 amino acids. In nucleotides, the CDR3 is TGTGCCAGCAGTCCTAGCTCCTACGAGCAGTACTTC. It encodes CASSPSSYEQYF.

The genes are TRBV7-3 and TRBJ1-1; 8 nucleotides line up with TRBD1. Germline assignment: CDR1 SGHTA and CDR2 FQGTGA. The length of the CDR3 is 14 residues. With V trimmed by 2 bases and J by 8 bases, 7 bases remained unmatched. The chain's CDR3 is CASSLSGQGPEAFF. The CDR3 DNA is TGTGCCAGCAGCTTATCCGGACAGGGCCCCGAAGCTTTCTTT.

This chain joins TRBV10-2 and TRBJ1-5; D might be TRBD1 (5 bases). The CDR3 covers 13 residues. The V end lost 7 bases, the J end lost 3 bases, and 10 bases lay between the germline ends. Germline CDR1 WSHSY, CDR2 SAAADI. In nucleotides, the CDR3 is TGCGCCAGCACCCGGGGGTTCAATCAGCCCCAGCATTTT. Residues: CASTRGFNQPQHF.

A single count supports this clone. The same CDR3 is also encoded by other DNA sequences in this sample. This rearrangement joins TRBV6-2 or TRBV6-3 to TRBJ1-1, with 9 positions matching TRBD1. The length of the CDR3 is 16 residues. V gave up 2 bases and J gave up 2 bases; unmatched junction bases: 6. Germline V gene data show CDR1 as MNHEY and CDR2 as SVGEGT. This CDR3 reads CASSYPGTGRNTEAFF. CDR3 coding DNA: TGTGCCAGCAGTTACCCCGGGACAGGGAGAAACACTGAAGCTTTCTTT.

J is TRBJ2-4 and V is TRBV4-1; 14 nucleotides line up with TRBD2. Trimming took 2 bases from V and 0 from J; bases not matched to a gene: 6. This CDR3 is 19 amino acids long. Germline-derived CDR1 and CDR2 are MGHRA and YSYEKL. CDR3 residues: CASSQSGTSGSLAKNIQYF. CDR3 coding DNA: TGCGCCAGCAGCCAATCCGGGACTAGCGGGAGTCTAGCCAAAAACATTCAGTACTTC.

This chain's CDR3 is CASMAPAVGEQYF. The CDR3 DNA reads TGTGCCAGCATGGCGCCCGCTGTCGGGGAGCAGTACTTC. The V call is TRBV6-5, the J call TRBJ2-7; unclear D gene. Germline lookup yields CDR1 MNHEY and CDR2 SVGAGI. V was trimmed by 7 bases and J by 7 bases, leaving 17 bases between them. The CDR3 spans 13 residues.

The chain links TRBV5-4 to TRBJ2-1, with no clear D. Looked up from germline, CDR1 is SGHNT and CDR2 is YYREEE (reference sequence). The CDR3 length is 15 residues. Trimming cost V 0 bases and J 2 bases, with 9 bases left between them. CDR3 region: CASSLALPAYNEQFF. Written as DNA, the CDR3 is TGTGCCAGCAGCTTGGCACTACCCGCCTACAATGAGCAGTTCTTC.

The V gene is TRBV5-4, the J gene TRBJ2-1; D remains unclear. The V end was cut by 0 bases, the J end by 4 bases, with 5 bases between. Germline-derived CDR1 and CDR2 are SGHNT and YYREEE (reference sequence). The CDR3 runs 13 residues. The chain's CDR3 is CASSLARYNEQFF. CDR3 in DNA: TGTGCCAGCAGCTTGGCTAGGTACAATGAGCAGTTCTTC. Full variable domain (rest looked up from reference TRBV5-4 and TRBJ2-1): ETGVTQSPTHLIKTRGQQVTLRCSSQSGHNTVSWYQQALGQGPQFIFQYYREEENGRGNFPPRFSGLQFPNYSSELNVNALELDDSALYLCASSLARYNEQFFGPGTRLTVL.

The V and J genes are TRBV30 and TRBJ1-1; D is ambiguous. Germline CDR1 is GTSNPN and CDR2 is SVGIG (reference sequence). Between the trimmed V and J ends, which lost 3 bases and 8 bases, there was a span of 16 bases. The CDR3 contains 13 residues. CDR3 protein: CAWRVELRGEAFF. As DNA, the CDR3 is TGTGCCTGGAGAGTGGAGCTCCGGGGAGAAGCTTTCTTT.

The DNA for the CDR3 is TGCGCCAGCAGCTTGGGGAGCTACAATGAGCAGTTCTTC. Translated: CASSLGSYNEQFF. The V gene is TRBV5-1, the J gene TRBJ2-1; D not certain. CDR1 SGHRS and CDR2 YFSETQ come from the germline V gene. V dropped 0 bases and J dropped 3 bases, with 4 bases sitting between them. CDR3 length: 13 amino acids.

The chain has TRBV24-1 and TRBJ2-2, with D maybe TRBD1 (8 bases). The CDR3 consists of 18 residues. From germline, CDR1 is KGHDR and CDR2 SFDVKD. V dropped 2 bases and J dropped 1 base, with 16 bases sitting between them. CDR3 residues: CATSDWGHRGGNTGELFF. The CDR3 DNA reads as TGTGCCACCAGTGATTGGGGTCACAGGGGGGGGAACACCGGGGAGCTGTTTTTT.

J is TRBJ2-3 and V is TRBV2; D remains unclear. Germline CDR1 SNHLY, CDR2 FYNNEI. Trimming stripped 6 bases from V and 0 bases from J, with 10 bases between. This CDR3 contains 14 residues. CDR3 sequence reads: CASRVTLSTDTQYF. CDR3 nucleotides: TGTGCCAGCAGGGTGACACTTAGCACAGATACGCAGTATTTT.

This sequence joins TRBV19 and TRBJ2-5, with D perhaps TRBD1 (5 bases). Trimming removed 3 bases at V and 10 bases at J, with 15 bases between. This CDR3 is built from 13 residues. Germline CDR1 and CDR2: LNHDA and SQIVND (reference sequence). The CDR3 bases are TGTGCCAGTAGTATCACAGTGGGGCAGGACCAGTACTTC. Its translation is CASSITVGQDQYF.

The chain joins TRBV25-1 to TRBJ2-1, with 9 bases that match TRBD2. This CDR3 is built from 15 residues. Trimming cost V 7 bases and J 8 bases; bases outside gene matches: 12. Germline lookup yields CDR1 MGHDK and CDR2 SYGVNS. For the CDR3, the DNA is TGTGCCAGCACCTCAGGCCTAGCGGGAAAGGATGAGCAGTTCTTC. The encoded protein is CASTSGLAGKDEQFF. Full variable domain (remainder filled in from reference TRBV25-1 and TRBJ2-1): EADIYQTPRYLVIGTGKKITLECSQTMGHDKMYWYQQDPGMELHLIHYSYGVNSTEKGDLSSESTVSRIRTEHFPLTLESARPSHTSQYLCASTSGLAGKDEQFFGPGTRLTVL.

The J gene is TRBJ1-6, the V gene TRBV9; 12 bases map to TRBD1. In germline, CDR1 is SGDLS, CDR2 YYNGEE. V was pared by 3 bases and J by 1 base, with 8 bases of the junction left unmatched. This CDR3 is built from 19 residues. The CDR3 DNA reads as TGTGCCAGCAGCGAGGGGACAGGGGGCCGAAGTTCCTATAATTCACCCCTCCACTTT. Protein: CASSEGTGGRSSYNSPLHF. Full variable domain (rest looked up from reference TRBV9 and TRBJ1-6): DSGVTQTPKHLITATGQRVTLRCSPRSGDLSVYWYQQSLDQGLQFLIQYYNGEERAKGNILERFSAQQFPDLHSELNLSSLELGDSALYFCASSEGTGGRSSYNSPLHFGNGTRLTVT.

CDR3 amino acids: CASSRRPGRGTDTQYF. As DNA, the CDR3 is TGTGCCAGCAGCCGTCGCCCGGGCAGGGGCACAGATACGCAGTATTTT. The gene calls are TRBV13 and TRBJ2-3; TRBD1 is a possible D gene (5 bases). This CDR3 has 16 residues. Germline V lookup: CDR1 PRHDT, CDR2 FYEKMQ (reference sequence). The germline V and J ends were trimmed by 5 bases and 1 base, with 16 bases remaining between them.

CDR3: CASSLRRDNEQFF. The CDR3 nucleotides are TGTGCCAGCAGCTTGCGAAGAGACAATGAGCAGTTCTTC. This chain uses TRBV5-4 with TRBJ2-1; D unresolved. Germline CDR1 is SGHNT and CDR2 is YYREEE (reference sequence). Deletions cut 1 base from V and 5 bases from J, with 7 bases between. The CDR3 spans 13 residues. The full variable domain, with the rest looked up from reference TRBV5-4 and TRBJ2-1, is ETGVTQSPTHLIKTRGQQVTLRCSSQSGHNTVSWYQQALGQGPQFIFQYYREEENGRGNFPPRFSGLQFPNYSSELNVNALELDDSALYLCASSLRRDNEQFFGPGTRLTVL.